This is a list of T cell receptor beta chains from one sample in a study of cytomegalovirus exposure and HLA in healthy donors. Only in-frame clones appear in the TCRdb table, and some are missing; sequencing was by immunoSEQ multiplex PCR. The data hold 55,000 to 70,000 clones, with roughly four fifths observed a single time. Input material: PBMCs. Source of these receptors: a human donor in good health. The CDR3 runs from the conserved cysteine through the conserved F or W. A D gene is named only where the DNA matches it firmly. Only some rows state a clone size, as once, few, many or a class for expanded clones.

abundance	v_gene	j_gene	len	d_gene	CDR3aa	CDR3nt
NA	TRBV2	TRBJ2-1	12	NA	CASSERRETEFF	TGTGCCAGCAGTGAAAGGCGCGAGACTGAGTTCTTC
few	TRBV7-9	TRBJ2-1	13	NA	CASTYGAGTEQFF	TGTGCCAGCACCTATGGGGCCGGTACGGAGCAGTTCTTC
NA	TRBV19	TRBJ1-5	17	NA	CASSHRSNPDSNQPQHF	TGTGCCAGTAGCCATCGGTCAAACCCCGATAGCAATCAGCCCCAGCATTTT
once	TRBV4-3	TRBJ2-7	15	TRBD1	CASSPGPTGAEILYF	TGCGCCAGCAGCCCAGGACCCACAGGGGCCGAGATTCTGTACTTC
NA	TRBV2	TRBJ2-4	14	NA	CASSTQGLGNIQYF	TGTGCCAGCAGTACACAGGGCTTGGGGAACATTCAGTACTTC
NA	TRBV4-3	TRBJ2-5	19	TRBD2	CASSQEFGLAGNTRTEQYF	TGCGCCAGCAGCCAAGAATTCGGACTAGCGGGAAACACCCGAACAGAGCAGTACTTC
once	TRBV5-4	TRBJ2-1	16	NA	CASRPSREGSYNEQFF	TGTGCCAGCCGACCCTCCAGGGAAGGGTCCTACAATGAGCAGTTCTTC
NA	TRBV19	TRBJ2-1	15	NA	CASSIRGGNRNEQFF	TGTGCCAGTAGTATACGTGGCGGGAATCGTAATGAGCAGTTCTTC
NA	TRBV9	TRBJ2-3	17	TRBD2	CASSTSLAGYEVDTQYF	TGTGCCAGCAGCACCTCGCTAGCGGGGTACGAGGTGGATACGCAGTATTTT
NA	TRBV10-3	TRBJ2-3	17	TRBD2	CAISGLGLAGDTDTQYF	TGTGCCATCAGTGGTTTGGGACTAGCGGGGGACACAGATACGCAGTATTTT
NA	TRBV4-2	TRBJ2-5	15	TRBD1	CASSQEGQGQETQYF	TGTGCCAGCAGCCAAGAGGGACAGGGCCAAGAGACCCAGTACTTC
NA	TRBV4-1	TRBJ1-4	13	NA	CASSTTWNEKLFF	TGCGCCAGCAGTACTACGTGGAATGAAAAACTGTTTTTT
NA	TRBV11-3	TRBJ1-6	19	TRBD1	CASSNPGGDRGPRVSPLHF	TGTGCCAGCAGCAACCCCGGCGGGGACAGGGGGCCAAGGGTCTCACCCCTCCACTTT
NA	TRBV7-9	TRBJ1-2	18	NA	CSSSLYEGWGTKNYGYTF	TGTTCCAGCAGCTTATATGAGGGCTGGGGAACGAAAAACTATGGCTACACCTTC
NA	TRBV18	TRBJ2-2	14	NA	CASSPARGAGELFF	TGTGCCAGCTCACCGGCCAGGGGAGCCGGGGAGCTGTTTTTT
NA	TRBV5-1	TRBJ2-2	17	NA	CASSLAGSSGNTGELFF	TGCGCCAGCAGCTTGGCTGGTTCCAGCGGGAACACCGGGGAGCTGTTTTTT
NA	TRBV7-2	TRBJ2-7	14	TRBD1	CASSLRQGNYEQYF	TGTGCCAGCAGCTTACGACAGGGCAACTACGAGCAGTACTTC
NA	TRBV11-2	TRBJ2-3	15	TRBD2	CASRSRDYFTDTQYF	TGTGCCAGCAGGAGCCGGGACTACTTCACAGATACGCAGTATTTT
NA	TRBV5-8	TRBJ1-1	12	NA	CASSLVATNVRF	TGTGCCAGCAGCTTGGTGGCCACCAATGTACGTTTT
NA	TRBV19	TRBJ2-7	17	NA	CASSIGGTADLSGEQYF	TGTGCCAGTAGTATAGGCGGGACAGCGGACCTCTCGGGGGAGCAGTACTTC
few	TRBV29-1	TRBJ2-2	16	NA	CSVYLDRSGDHGELFF	TGCAGCGTTTATCTGGACCGCTCAGGGGATCACGGGGAGCTGTTTTTT
NA	TRBV14	TRBJ1-2	13	TRBD1	CASSPGQMYGYTF	TGTGCCAGCAGCCCGGGACAGATGTATGGCTACACCTTC
NA	TRBV9	TRBJ2-7	15	TRBD2	CASSVDPREGREQYF	TGTGCCAGCAGCGTAGACCCCAGGGAGGGTAGAGAGCAGTACTTC
once	TRBV2	TRBJ1-4	15	TRBD1	CASSESGQGGEKLFF	TGTGCCAGCAGTGAGAGCGGACAGGGAGGTGAAAAACTGTTTTTT
once	TRBV7-9	TRBJ2-3	14	NA	CASSLDRVTDTQYF	TGTGCCAGCAGCTTAGACAGGGTCACAGATACGCAGTATTTT
once	TRBV11-2	TRBJ1-2	15	TRBD1	CASSLTGQGAFGYTF	TGTGCCAGCAGCCTAACGGGACAGGGGGCTTTTGGCTACACCTTC
NA	TRBV29-1	TRBJ2-3	14	NA	CSVGWPSSTDTQYF	TGCAGCGTTGGATGGCCGTCCAGCACAGATACGCAGTATTTT
NA	TRBV25-1	TRBJ1-1	14	NA	CASHTGTVNTEAFF	TGTGCCAGTCATACAGGGACGGTGAACACTGAAGCTTTCTTT
NA	TRBV4-2	TRBJ2-1	16	NA	CASSQDKLGFYNEQFF	TGTGCCAGCAGCCAAGATAAGCTCGGGTTCTACAATGAGCAGTTCTTC
NA	TRBV6-4	TRBJ2-3	17	NA	CASSRTSGAGYTDTQYF	TGTGCCAGCAGTCGTACATCAGGGGCCGGGTACACAGATACGCAGTATTTT
once	TRBV10-1	TRBJ2-3	14	TRBD1	CASAETGFSDTQYF	TGCGCCAGCGCTGAGACAGGGTTTTCAGATACGCAGTATTTT
few	TRBV5-5	TRBJ2-5	13	TRBD2	CASSLPSGETQYF	TGTGCCAGCAGCTTGCCTAGCGGTGAGACCCAGTACTTC
NA	TRBV28	TRBJ2-1	15	NA	CASSLPLTGDNEQFF	TGTGCCAGCAGTTTACCCCTAACCGGGGACAATGAGCAGTTCTTC
NA	TRBV5-6	TRBJ2-7	13	NA	CASSLVAAYEQYF	TGTGCCAGCAGCTTGGTTGCGGCCTACGAGCAGTACTTC
NA	TRBV7-9	TRBJ2-7	13	NA	CASSKRGGYEQYF	TGTGCCAGCAGCAAAAGAGGGGGCTACGAGCAGTACTTC
NA	TRBV6-5	TRBJ2-1	12	NA	CASSRHNNEQFF	TGTGCCAGCAGTCGCCACAACAATGAGCAGTTCTTC
NA	TRBV5-5	TRBJ1-1	13	NA	CASSFEVRTEAFF	TGTGCCAGCAGTTTCGAGGTCCGGACTGAAGCTTTCTTT
once	TRBV4-1	TRBJ2-7	14	NA	CASSQGPGVYEQYF	TGCGCCAGCAGCCAAGGGCCAGGGGTCTACGAGCAGTACTTC
NA	TRBV10-1	TRBJ2-7	14	TRBD2	CASSEAGGAYEQYF	TGCGCCAGCAGTGAAGCGGGGGGGGCCTACGAGCAGTACTTC
NA	TRBV4-1	TRBJ2-1	16	TRBD2	CASSQDTAGGLNEQFF	TGCGCCAGCAGCCAAGATACAGCGGGAGGGCTCAATGAGCAGTTCTTC
NA	TRBV27	TRBJ2-1	15	TRBD2	CASSFGTRGDNEQFF	TGTGCCAGCAGTTTTGGGACTAGGGGGGACAATGAGCAGTTCTTC
NA	TRBV4-1	TRBJ2-5	16	TRBD1	CASSQVGTGNQETQYF	TGCGCCAGCAGCCAAGTGGGGACAGGGAACCAAGAGACCCAGTACTTC
NA	TRBV19	TRBJ1-5	14	NA	CASTTGTHYQPQHF	TGTGCCAGTACGACCGGGACACATTATCAGCCCCAGCATTTT
NA	TRBV29-1	TRBJ2-1	12	NA	CSVELGLNEQFF	TGCAGCGTTGAGTTAGGACTCAATGAGCAGTTCTTC
NA	TRBV7-9	TRBJ1-2	12	NA	CSSSPDSYGYTF	TGTTCCAGCAGCCCGGACAGCTATGGCTACACCTTC
NA	TRBV5-4	TRBJ2-7	18	TRBD2	CASSLVAGNSFFFYEQYF	TGTGCCAGCAGCTTGGTAGCGGGGAATTCATTTTTCTTCTACGAGCAGTACTTC
NA	TRBV6-1	TRBJ2-7	13	TRBD2	CASRGTSGYEQYF	TGTGCCAGCAGAGGGACTAGCGGATACGAGCAGTACTTC
NA	TRBV7-6	TRBJ1-1	15	TRBD1	CASSLAGTASTEAFF	TGTGCCAGCAGCTTAGCTGGGACAGCTTCTACTGAAGCTTTCTTT
NA	TRBV30	TRBJ2-5	14	TRBD2	CAWSGGGAQETQYF	TGTGCCTGGAGTGGCGGGGGGGCCCAAGAGACCCAGTACTTC
NA	TRBV7-3	TRBJ2-1	15	TRBD2	CASSIGLAGYNEQFF	TGTGCCAGCAGCATCGGACTAGCAGGCTACAATGAGCAGTTCTTC
NA	TRBV29-1	TRBJ2-1	13	TRBD1	CSVERTGWNEQFF	TGCAGCGTCGAAAGGACAGGGTGGAATGAGCAGTTCTTC
medium-sized	TRBV6-1	TRBJ2-7	14	TRBD2	CASKMAGDFYEQYF	TGTGCCAGCAAGATGGCGGGGGACTTCTACGAGCAGTACTTC
NA	TRBV4-2	TRBJ2-1	20	TRBD2	CASSPTPGQTGTSGWNEQFF	TGTGCCAGCAGCCCGACCCCGGGACAGACCGGGACTAGCGGGTGGAATGAGCAGTTCTTC